This TCR beta chain appears in the sequencing data of a study of tumor and adjacent non-tumor tissue in lung cancer. Study-level information: Samples averaged roughly 4.4 million productive TCRbeta reads each.

From germline, CDR1 is SGHVS and CDR2 FQNEAQ. The CDR3 has 15 residues. Notes on this clonotype: Being one base from a much bigger clone, this may be a read error.

No cell sorting was done before RNA was extracted from the tissue. Chemotherapy-naive patients with new lung cancer underwent thoracic surgery in China, August–late 2014. The library came from three nested PCR rounds adapted from ARM-PCR protocols. Each CDR3 protein is one row after TCRdb ran MiXCR on the multiplex PCR reads. The sample holds roughly 200,000 distinct CDR3 sequences, 71% seen once. Sequencing was carried out using lung tumor tissue. The receptor's source is a man in his fifties or sixties with non-small cell lung cancer. The chain uses TRBV7-8 and TRBJ2-3; 8 bases align to TRBD2. The CDR3 sequence is CANSLVLAGIDTQYF. The CDR3 DNA follows: TGTGCCAACAGCTTAGTCCTAGCGGGCATTGATACGCAGTATTTT.